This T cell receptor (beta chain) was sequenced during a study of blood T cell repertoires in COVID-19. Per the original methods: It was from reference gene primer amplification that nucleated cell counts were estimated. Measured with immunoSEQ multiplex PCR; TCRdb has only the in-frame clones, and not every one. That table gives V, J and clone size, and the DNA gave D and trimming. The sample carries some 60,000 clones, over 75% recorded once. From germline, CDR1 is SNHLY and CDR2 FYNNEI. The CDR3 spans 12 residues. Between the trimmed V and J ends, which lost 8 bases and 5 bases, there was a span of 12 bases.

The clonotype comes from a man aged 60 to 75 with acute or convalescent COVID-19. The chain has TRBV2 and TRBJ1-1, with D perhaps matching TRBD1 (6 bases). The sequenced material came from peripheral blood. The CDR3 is CASGGQWTEAFF. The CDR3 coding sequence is TGTGCCAGCGGAGGACAGTGGACTGAAGCTTTCTTT.